This T cell receptor (beta chain) was identified during a study of radiotherapy plus CTLA-4 blockade in lung cancer (dated by TCRdb to the late 2010s). Study-level background: Among the enrolled patients, under 20% had an objective response, and less than 40% reached disease control. The study at large found these results: After treatment with radiotherapy and ipilimumab, TCR clones that originated in tumors expanded in peripheral blood. The strongest predictors of response were reported to be early dynamic shifts in blood T cell clones along with a rise in serum interferon-beta following radiation.

A note on this clone: Its specific antigen is unknown. Base qualities are not at hand, and no much larger clone is one base apart.

The study tested focal radiation therapy combined with CTLA-4 blockade (ipilimumab) in patients with chemo-refractory metastatic non-small-cell lung cancer. Receptor amplification or capture employed the immunoSEQ multiplex PCR assay. The table was pulled from immuneACCESS by TCRdb, which kept in-frame rearrangements only. Such tables lose some clones; where checked, under half of the loss comes from unresolved V genes, and the rest has no known cause. A total of fewer than 65,000 clones appear in this sample, around four fifths of them only once. In total, the top ten clones hold around 4.9% of the sample. Source: peripheral blood, taken from a patient treated with radiotherapy plus ipilimumab. This TCR was recovered from a human donor with non-small cell lung cancer whose response to radiotherapy plus ipilimumab could not be evaluated.

CDR3 reads: CASSKSGIREQYF. The sequenced DNA is TGTGCCAGTAGTAAGAGCGGGATACGGGAGCAGTACTTC. The chain uses TRBV19 and TRBJ2-7; TRBD2 agrees with 7 junctional bases. The CDR3 holds 13 amino acids from the cysteine to the phenylalanine. Here the CDR3 DNA is all that survives: 39 bases in frame from base 1. Ends trimmed: V by 4 bases, J by 7 bases; bases unmatched to a gene: 7. Via the germline V gene (reference sequence), CDR1 is LNHDA and CDR2 SQIVND.